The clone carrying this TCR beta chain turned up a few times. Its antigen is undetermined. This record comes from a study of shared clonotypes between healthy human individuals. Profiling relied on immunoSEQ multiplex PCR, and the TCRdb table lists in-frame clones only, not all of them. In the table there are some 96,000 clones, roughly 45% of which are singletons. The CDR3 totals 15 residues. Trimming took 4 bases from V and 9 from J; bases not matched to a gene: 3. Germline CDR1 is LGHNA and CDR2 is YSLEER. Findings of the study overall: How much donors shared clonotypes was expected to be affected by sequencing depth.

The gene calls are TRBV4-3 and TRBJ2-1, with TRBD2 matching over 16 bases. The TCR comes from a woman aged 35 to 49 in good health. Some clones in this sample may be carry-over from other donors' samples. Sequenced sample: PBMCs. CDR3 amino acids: CASSLGTSGRAEQFF. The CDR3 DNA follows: TGCGCCAGCAGCCTCGGGACTAGCGGGAGGGCTGAGCAGTTCTTC.